In this sample, the clone carrying this T cell receptor beta chain turned up a few times. These data are taken from a study of cytomegalovirus exposure and HLA in healthy donors. Method: immunoSEQ multiplex PCR; TCRdb's copy keeps in-frame clones and lacks some. The sample holds around 250,000 clones, around 89% seen once. Germline loops: CDR1 SEHNR, CDR2 FQNEAQ (reference sequence). The CDR3 contains 17 residues. The J segment lost 0 bases and the V segment lost 5 bases, leaving 10 bases of the junction unmatched. The clonotype originates from a woman between 18 and 29 years old in good health and CMV-seronegative. This chain joins TRBV7-9 and TRBJ2-5; 9 bases map to TRBD1. Sequenced sample: PBMCs. The CDR3 bases are TGTGCCAGCAGCCCCACCGGGACAGGGAAGGACCAAGAGACCCAGTACTTC. It is translated as CASSPTGTGKDQETQYF.